Following are 9 T cell receptor beta chains from one sample sequenced in a study of T cell responses to AZD1222 COVID-19 vaccine. Profiling relied on immunoSEQ multiplex PCR, and the TCRdb table lists in-frame clones only, not all of them. This table holds some 120,000 clones, around 89% found once. This specimen consisted of peripheral blood, obtained on day 0 of AZD1222 vaccination. The receptor source for this set is an adult in good health.

This chain joins TRBV7-9 and TRBJ1-1; no clear D gene. Germline CDR1 SEHNR, CDR2 FQNEAQ (reference sequence). The CDR3 has 13 residues. Between the trimmed V and J ends, which lost 1 base and 2 bases, there was a span of 5 bases. The CDR3 nucleotides are TGTGCCAGCAGCTTAGACTTCAACACTGAAGCTTTCTTT. This gives the protein CASSLDFNTEAFF.

V is TRBV18 and J is TRBJ1-4; no clear D gene. Between the trimmed V and J ends, which lost 2 bases and 0 bases, there was a span of 7 bases. Germline V gene data show CDR1 as KGHSH and CDR2 as LQKENI. This CDR3 has 15 residues. CDR3 sequence reads: CASSPLESTNEKLFF. In DNA, the CDR3 is TGTGCCAGCTCACCATTAGAGTCAACTAATGAAAAACTGTTTTTT.

The chain employs TRBV2 and TRBJ1-2, with 7 bases fitting TRBD1. With V trimmed by 1 base and J by 5 bases, 4 bases remained unmatched. Looked up from germline, CDR1 is SNHLY and CDR2 is FYNNEI. CDR3 length: 14 residues. For the CDR3, the DNA is TGTGCCAGCAGTGAAGACAGGGGTTTTTATGGCTACACCTTC. As protein: CASSEDRGFYGYTF.

This chain uses TRBV5-1 with TRBJ2-5, with D possibly matching TRBD1 (5 bases). The CDR3 has 14 residues. Germline loops: CDR1 SGHRS, CDR2 YFSETQ. Trimming removed 0 bases at V and 7 bases at J, with 13 bases between. CDR3 DNA: TGCGCCAGCAGCTTGGACCGCTCCACAGGGACCCAGTACTTC. Translated: CASSLDRSTGTQYF.

The J gene is TRBJ2-4, the V gene TRBV3-1 (or the pseudogene TRBV3-2), with 8 bases aligning to TRBD1. The ends lost 5 bases at V and 8 bases at J; junction bases unmatched: 14. Looked up from germline, CDR1 is LGHDT and CDR2 is YNNKEL (reference sequence). The CDR3 spans 16 residues. CDR3 sequence reads: CASSSLQGAGGDIQYF. The CDR3 nucleotides read TGTGCCAGCAGCTCACTCCAGGGGGCGGGTGGAGACATTCAGTACTTC.

The chain employs TRBV28 and TRBJ2-5; D is undetermined. Trimming took 3 bases from V and 1 from J, leaving 6 bases between them. Germline V CDR1 and CDR2: MDHEN, SYDVKM. The CDR3 covers 13 residues. In DNA form, the CDR3 reads TGTGCCAGCAGTTTGGCGGTCCAAGAGACCCAGTACTTC. It codes for CASSLAVQETQYF.

CDR3 in amino acids: CASSEVAGNTEAFF. The CDR3 coding sequence is TGTGCCAGCAGTGAAGTGGCGGGAAACACTGAAGCTTTCTTT. The rearrangement joins TRBV6-1 to TRBJ1-1; no definite D call. There are 14 residues in the CDR3. V was shortened by 1 base and J by 2 bases, with 8 bases between the two germline ends. Per the germline V gene, CDR1 is MNHNS and CDR2 is SASEGT.

This chain connects TRBV19 to TRBJ1-5; 9 nucleotides align to TRBD1. With V trimmed by 9 bases and J by 6 bases, 3 bases remained unmatched. In germline, CDR1 is LNHDA, CDR2 SQIVND (reference sequence). The CDR3 totals 12 residues. The CDR3 loop reads CASSTGGQPQHF. For the CDR3, the DNA is TGTGCCAGCTCGACAGGGGGTCAGCCCCAGCATTTT.

The chain carries TRBV10-3 and TRBJ2-2; 14 bases align to TRBD2. This CDR3 contains 18 residues. Germline lookup yields CDR1 ENHRY and CDR2 SYGVKD. The V gene end was trimmed by 6 bases and the J gene end by 1 base; junction bases not matched to a gene: 7. CDR3 loop: CAISARTSGRRNTGELFF. CDR3 DNA: TGTGCCATCAGCGCCCGGACTAGCGGGAGGAGGAACACCGGGGAGCTGTTTTTT.